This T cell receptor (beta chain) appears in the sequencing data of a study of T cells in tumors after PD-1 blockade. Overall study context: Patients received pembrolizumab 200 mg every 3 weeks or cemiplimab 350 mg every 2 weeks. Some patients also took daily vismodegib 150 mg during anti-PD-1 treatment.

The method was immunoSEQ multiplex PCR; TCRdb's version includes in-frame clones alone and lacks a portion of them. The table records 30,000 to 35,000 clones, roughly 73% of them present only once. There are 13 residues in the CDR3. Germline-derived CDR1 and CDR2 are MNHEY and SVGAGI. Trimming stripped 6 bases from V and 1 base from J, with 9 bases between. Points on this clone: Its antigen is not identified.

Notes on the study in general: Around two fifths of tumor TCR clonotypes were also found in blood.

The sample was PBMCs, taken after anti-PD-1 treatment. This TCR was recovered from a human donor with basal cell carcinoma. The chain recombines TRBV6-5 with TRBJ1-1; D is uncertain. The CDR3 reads CASRKRQNTEAFF. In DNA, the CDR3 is TGTGCCAGCAGAAAACGACAGAACACTGAAGCTTTCTTT.